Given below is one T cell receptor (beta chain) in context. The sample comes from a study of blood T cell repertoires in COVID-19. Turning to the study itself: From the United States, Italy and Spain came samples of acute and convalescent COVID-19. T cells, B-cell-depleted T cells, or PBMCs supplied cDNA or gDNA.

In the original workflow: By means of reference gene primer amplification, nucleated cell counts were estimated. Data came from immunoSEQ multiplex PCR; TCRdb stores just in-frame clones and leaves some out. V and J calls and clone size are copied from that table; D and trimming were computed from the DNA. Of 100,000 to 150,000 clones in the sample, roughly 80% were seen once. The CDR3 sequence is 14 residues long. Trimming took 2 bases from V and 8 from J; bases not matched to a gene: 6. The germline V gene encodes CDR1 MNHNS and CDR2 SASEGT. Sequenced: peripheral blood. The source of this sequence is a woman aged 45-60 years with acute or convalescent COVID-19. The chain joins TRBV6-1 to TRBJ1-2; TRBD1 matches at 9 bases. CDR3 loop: CASSESRTGDGYTF. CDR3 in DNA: TGTGCCAGCAGTGAAAGTCGGACAGGGGACGGCTACACCTTC.